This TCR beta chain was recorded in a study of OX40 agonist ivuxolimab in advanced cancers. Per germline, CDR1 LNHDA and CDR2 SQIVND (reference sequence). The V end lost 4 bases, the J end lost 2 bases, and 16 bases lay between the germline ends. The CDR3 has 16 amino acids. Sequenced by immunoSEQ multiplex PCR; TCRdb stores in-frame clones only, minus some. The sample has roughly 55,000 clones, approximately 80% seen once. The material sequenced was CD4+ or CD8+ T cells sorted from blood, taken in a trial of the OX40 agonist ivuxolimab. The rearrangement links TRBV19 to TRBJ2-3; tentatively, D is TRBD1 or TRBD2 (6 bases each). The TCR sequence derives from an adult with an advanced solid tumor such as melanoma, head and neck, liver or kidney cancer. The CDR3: CASSSRVGGNTDTQYF. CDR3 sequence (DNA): TGTGCCAGTAGTAGTAGGGTAGGGGGGAACACAGATACGCAGTATTTT.